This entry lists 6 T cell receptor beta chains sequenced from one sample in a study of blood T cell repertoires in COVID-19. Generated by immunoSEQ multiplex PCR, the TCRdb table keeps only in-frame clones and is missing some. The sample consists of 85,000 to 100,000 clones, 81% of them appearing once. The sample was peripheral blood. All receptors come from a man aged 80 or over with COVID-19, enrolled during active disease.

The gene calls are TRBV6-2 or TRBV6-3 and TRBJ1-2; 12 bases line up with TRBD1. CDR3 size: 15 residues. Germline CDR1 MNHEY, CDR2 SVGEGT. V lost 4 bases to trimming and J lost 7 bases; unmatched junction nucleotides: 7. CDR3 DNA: TGTGCCAGCAGTTCTGGGACAGGGGGCATTAGTGGCTACACCTTC. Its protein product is CASSSGTGGISGYTF.

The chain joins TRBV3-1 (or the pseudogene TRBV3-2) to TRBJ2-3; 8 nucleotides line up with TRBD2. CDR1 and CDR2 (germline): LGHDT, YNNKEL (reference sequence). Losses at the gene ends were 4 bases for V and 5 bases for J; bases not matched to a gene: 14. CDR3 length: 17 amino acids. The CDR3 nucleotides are TGTGCCAGCAGCCGAGATTACTCGGGGGGGCAAGGAGATACGCAGTATTTT. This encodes CASSRDYSGGQGDTQYF.

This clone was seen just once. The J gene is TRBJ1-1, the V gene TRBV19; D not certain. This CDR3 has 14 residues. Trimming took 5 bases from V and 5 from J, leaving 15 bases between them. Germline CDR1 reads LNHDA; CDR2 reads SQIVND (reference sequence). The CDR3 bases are TGTGCCAGTAGTCTGGCCAGCCGAGGGACTGAAGCTTTCTTT. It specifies CASSLASRGTEAFF.

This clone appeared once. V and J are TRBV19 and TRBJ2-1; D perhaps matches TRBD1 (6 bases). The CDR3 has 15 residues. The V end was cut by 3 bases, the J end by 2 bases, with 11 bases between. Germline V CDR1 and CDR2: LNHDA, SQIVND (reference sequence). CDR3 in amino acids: CASSIPHRAYNEQFF. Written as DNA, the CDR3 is TGTGCCAGTAGTATTCCCCACAGGGCCTACAATGAGCAGTTCTTC.

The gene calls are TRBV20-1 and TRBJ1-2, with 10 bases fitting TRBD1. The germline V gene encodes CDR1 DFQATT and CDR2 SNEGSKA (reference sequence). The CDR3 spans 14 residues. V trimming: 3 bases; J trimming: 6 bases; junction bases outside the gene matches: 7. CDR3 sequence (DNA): TGCAGTGCTAGTCGACAGGGGGCTAAGGATGGCTACACCTTC. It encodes CSASRQGAKDGYTF.

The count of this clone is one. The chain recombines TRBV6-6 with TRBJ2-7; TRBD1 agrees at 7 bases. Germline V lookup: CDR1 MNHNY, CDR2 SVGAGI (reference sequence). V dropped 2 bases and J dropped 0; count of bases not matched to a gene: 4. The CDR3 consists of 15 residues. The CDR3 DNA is TGTGCCAGCAGTTACCTCGGGACAGACTCCTACGAGCAGTACTTC. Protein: CASSYLGTDSYEQYF.